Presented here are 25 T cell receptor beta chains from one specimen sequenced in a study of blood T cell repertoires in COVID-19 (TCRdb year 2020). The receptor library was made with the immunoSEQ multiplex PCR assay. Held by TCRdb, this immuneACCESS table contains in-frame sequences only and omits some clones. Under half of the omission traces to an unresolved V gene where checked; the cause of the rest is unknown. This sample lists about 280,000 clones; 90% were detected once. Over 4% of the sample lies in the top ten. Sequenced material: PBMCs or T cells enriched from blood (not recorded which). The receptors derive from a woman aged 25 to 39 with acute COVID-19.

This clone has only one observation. The CDR3 loop is CARATGIRGPNTEAFF. The CDR3 region has the DNA TGTGCCCGAGCAACTGGTATCAGGGGGCCCAACACTGAAGCTTTCTTT. The chain carries TRBV25-1 and TRBJ1-1, with TRBD1 matching 8 bases. Germline CDR1 is MGHDK and CDR2 is SYGVNS. This CDR3 has 16 residues. V gave up 11 bases and J gave up 2 bases; unmatched junction bases: 16.

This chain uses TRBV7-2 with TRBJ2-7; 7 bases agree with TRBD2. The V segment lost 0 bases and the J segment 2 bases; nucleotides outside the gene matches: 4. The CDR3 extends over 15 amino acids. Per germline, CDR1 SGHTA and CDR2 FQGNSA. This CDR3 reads CASSLAGGVPYEQYF. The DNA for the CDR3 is TGTGCCAGCAGCTTAGCGGGAGGGGTCCCCTACGAGCAGTACTTC.

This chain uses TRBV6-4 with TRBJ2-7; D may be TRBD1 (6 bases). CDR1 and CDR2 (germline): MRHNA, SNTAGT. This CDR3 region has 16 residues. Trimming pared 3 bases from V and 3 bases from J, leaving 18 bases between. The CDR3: CASSEGGGQTLYEQYF. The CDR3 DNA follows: TGTGCCAGCAGTGAAGGCGGCGGACAGACCCTCTACGAGCAGTACTTC.

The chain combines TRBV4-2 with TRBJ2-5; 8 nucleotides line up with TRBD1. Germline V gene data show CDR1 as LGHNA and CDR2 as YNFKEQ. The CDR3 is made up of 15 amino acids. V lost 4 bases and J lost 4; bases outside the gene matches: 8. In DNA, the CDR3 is TGTGCCAGCAGCCTAGGGACAGGCCTCGGAGAGACCCAGTACTTC. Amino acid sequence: CASSLGTGLGETQYF.

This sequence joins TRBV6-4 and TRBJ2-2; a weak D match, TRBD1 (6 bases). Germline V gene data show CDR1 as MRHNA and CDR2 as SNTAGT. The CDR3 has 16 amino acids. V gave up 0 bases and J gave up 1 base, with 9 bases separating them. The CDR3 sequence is CASSDSFRGNTGELFF. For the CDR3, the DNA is TGTGCCAGCAGTGACTCGTTCAGGGGGAACACCGGGGAGCTGTTTTTT.

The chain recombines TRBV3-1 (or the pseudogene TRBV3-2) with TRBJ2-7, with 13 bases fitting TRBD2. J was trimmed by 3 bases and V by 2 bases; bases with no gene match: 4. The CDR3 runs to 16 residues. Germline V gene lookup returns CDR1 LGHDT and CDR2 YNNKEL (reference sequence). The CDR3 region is CASSQPTSGRDYEQYF. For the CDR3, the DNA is TGTGCCAGCAGCCAACCCACTAGCGGGAGGGACTACGAGCAGTACTTC.

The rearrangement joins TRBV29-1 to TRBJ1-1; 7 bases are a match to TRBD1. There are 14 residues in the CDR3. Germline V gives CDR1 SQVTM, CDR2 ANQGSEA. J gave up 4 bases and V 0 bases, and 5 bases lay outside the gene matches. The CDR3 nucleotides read TGCAGCGTTGAAGAGACAGGGTCTGGCACTGAAGCTTTCTTT. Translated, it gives CSVEETGSGTEAFF. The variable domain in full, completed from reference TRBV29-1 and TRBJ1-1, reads SAVISQKPSRDICQRGTSLTIQCQVDSQVTMMFWYRQQPGQSLTLIATANQGSEATYESGFVIDKFPISRPNLTFSTLTVSNMSPEDSSIYLCSVEETGSGTEAFFGQGTRLTVV.

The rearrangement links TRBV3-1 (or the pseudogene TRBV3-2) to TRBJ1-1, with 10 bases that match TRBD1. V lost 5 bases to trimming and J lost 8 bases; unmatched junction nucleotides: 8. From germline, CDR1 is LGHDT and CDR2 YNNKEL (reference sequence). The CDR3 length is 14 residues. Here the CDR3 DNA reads TGTGCCAGCAGCGAACGGACAGGGGGGTCAGAAGCTTTCTTT. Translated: CASSERTGGSEAFF.

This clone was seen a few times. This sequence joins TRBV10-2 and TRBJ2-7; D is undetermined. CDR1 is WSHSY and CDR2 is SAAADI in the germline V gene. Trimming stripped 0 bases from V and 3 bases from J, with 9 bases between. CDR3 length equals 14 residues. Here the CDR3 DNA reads TGCGCCAGCAGTGAGTCCACAAACTACTACGAGCAGTACTTC. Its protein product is CASSESTNYYEQYF.

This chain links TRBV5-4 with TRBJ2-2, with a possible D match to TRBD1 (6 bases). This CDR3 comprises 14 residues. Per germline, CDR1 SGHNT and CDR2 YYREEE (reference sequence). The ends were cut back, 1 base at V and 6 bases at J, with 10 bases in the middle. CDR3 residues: CASSLNRQAGELFF. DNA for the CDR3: TGTGCCAGCAGCTTGAACCGACAGGCCGGGGAGCTGTTTTTT.

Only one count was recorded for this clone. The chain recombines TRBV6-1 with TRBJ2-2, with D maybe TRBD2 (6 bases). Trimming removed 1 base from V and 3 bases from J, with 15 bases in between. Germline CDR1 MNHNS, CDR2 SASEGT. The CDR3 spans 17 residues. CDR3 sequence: CASSEVRDFLYTGELFF. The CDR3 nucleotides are TGTGCCAGCAGTGAAGTTCGGGACTTCCTGTACACCGGGGAGCTGTTTTTT.

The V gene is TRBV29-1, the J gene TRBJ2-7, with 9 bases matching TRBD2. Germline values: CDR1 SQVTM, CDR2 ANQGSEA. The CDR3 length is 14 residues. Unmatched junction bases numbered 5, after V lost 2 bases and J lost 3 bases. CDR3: CSVELGLASYEQYF. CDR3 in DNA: TGCAGCGTTGAACTCGGACTAGCGAGCTACGAGCAGTACTTC.

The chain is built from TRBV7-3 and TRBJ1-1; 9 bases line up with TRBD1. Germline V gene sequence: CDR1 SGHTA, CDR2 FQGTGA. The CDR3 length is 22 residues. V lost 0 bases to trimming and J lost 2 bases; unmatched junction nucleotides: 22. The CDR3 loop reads CASSLTGAIKGQGIGGNTEAFF. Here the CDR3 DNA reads TGTGCCAGCAGCTTAACAGGGGCTATAAAGGGACAGGGAATAGGTGGAAACACTGAAGCTTTCTTT.

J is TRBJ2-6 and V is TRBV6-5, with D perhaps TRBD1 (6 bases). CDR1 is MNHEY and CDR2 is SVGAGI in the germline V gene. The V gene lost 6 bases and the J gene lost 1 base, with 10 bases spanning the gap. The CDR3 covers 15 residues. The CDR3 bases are TGTGCCAGCAGCTTTCAGGGGTCTGGGGCCAACGTCCTGACTTTC. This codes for CASSFQGSGANVLTF.

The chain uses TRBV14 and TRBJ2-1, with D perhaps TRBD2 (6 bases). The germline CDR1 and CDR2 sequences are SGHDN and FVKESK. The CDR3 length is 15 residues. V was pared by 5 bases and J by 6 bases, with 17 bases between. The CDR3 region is CASSSPGLRGNEQFF. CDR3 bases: TGTGCCAGCAGCTCACCGGGACTCCGAGGCAATGAGCAGTTCTTC.

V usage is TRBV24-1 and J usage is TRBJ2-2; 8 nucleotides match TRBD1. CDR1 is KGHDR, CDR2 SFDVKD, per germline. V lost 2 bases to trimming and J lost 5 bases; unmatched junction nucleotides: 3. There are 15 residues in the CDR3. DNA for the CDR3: TGTGCCACCAGTGATTCGCGACAGGGGACCGGGGAGCTGTTTTTT. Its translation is CATSDSRQGTGELFF.

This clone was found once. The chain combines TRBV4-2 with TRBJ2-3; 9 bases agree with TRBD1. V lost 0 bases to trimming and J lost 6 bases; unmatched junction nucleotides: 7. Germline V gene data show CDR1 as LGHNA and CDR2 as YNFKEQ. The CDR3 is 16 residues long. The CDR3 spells CASSQEDRGLVDTQYF. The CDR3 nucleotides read TGTGCCAGCAGCCAAGAGGACAGGGGATTAGTCGATACGCAGTATTTT.

The CDR3 sequence: CASSQPGADTQYF. As DNA, the CDR3 is TGTGCCAGCAGCCAACCGGGGGCAGATACGCAGTATTTT. The chain carries TRBV14 and TRBJ2-3; the D gene is possibly TRBD2 (6 bases). V was pared by 2 bases and J by 4 bases, with 7 bases between. This CDR3 is 13 amino acids long. Germline V gene data show CDR1 as SGHDN and CDR2 as FVKESK.

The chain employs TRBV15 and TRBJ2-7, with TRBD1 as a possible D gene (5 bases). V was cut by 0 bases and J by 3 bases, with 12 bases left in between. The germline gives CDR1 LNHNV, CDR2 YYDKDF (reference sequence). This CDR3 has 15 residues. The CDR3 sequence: CATSRDQQVNYEQYF. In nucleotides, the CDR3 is TGTGCCACCAGCAGAGATCAACAGGTTAACTACGAGCAGTACTTC.

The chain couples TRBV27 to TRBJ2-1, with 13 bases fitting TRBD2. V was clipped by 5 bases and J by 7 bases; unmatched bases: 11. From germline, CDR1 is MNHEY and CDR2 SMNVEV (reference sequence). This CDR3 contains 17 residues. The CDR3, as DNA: TGTGCCAGCAGTCCATCCGGACTAGCGGGAGTCGTGAATGAGCAGTTCTTC. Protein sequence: CASSPSGLAGVVNEQFF.

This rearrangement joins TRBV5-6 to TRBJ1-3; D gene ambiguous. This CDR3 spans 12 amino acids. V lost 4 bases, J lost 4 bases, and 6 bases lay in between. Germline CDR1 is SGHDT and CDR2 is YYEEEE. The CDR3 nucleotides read TGTGCCAGCAGCGGCGGGGGAAACACCATATATTTT. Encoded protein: CASSGGGNTIYF.

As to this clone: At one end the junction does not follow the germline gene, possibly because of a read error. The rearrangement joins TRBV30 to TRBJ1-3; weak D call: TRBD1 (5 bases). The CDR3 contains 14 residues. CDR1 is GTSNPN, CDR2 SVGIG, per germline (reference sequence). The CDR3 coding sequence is TGTGCGTGGAACCCACAGGTCTCTGGAAACACCATATATTTT. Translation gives CAWNPQVSGNTIYF.

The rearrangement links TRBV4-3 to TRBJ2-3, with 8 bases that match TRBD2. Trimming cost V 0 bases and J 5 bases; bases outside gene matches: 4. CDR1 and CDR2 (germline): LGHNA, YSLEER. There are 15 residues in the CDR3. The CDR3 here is CASSQDREGLDTQYF. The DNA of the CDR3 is TGCGCCAGCAGCCAAGACCGGGAGGGCCTAGATACGCAGTATTTT.

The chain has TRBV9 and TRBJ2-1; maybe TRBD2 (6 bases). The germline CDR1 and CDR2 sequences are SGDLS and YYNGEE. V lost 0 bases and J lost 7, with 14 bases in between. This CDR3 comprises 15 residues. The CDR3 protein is CASSVGAGLGNEQFF. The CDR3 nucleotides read TGTGCCAGCAGCGTAGGGGCGGGGTTAGGGAATGAGCAGTTCTTC.

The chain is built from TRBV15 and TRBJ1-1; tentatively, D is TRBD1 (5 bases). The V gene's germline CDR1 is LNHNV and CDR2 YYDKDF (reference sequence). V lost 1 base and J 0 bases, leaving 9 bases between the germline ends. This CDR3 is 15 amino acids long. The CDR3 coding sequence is TGTGCCACCAGCAGAGGACAGATAATGAACACTGAAGCTTTCTTT. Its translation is CATSRGQIMNTEAFF. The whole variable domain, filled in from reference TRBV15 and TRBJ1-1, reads DAMVIQNPRYQVTQFGKPVTLSCSQTLNHNVMYWYQQKSSQAPKLLFHYYDKDFNNEADTPDNFQSRRPNTSFCFLDIRSPGLGDTAMYLCATSRGQIMNTEAFFGQGTRLTVV.